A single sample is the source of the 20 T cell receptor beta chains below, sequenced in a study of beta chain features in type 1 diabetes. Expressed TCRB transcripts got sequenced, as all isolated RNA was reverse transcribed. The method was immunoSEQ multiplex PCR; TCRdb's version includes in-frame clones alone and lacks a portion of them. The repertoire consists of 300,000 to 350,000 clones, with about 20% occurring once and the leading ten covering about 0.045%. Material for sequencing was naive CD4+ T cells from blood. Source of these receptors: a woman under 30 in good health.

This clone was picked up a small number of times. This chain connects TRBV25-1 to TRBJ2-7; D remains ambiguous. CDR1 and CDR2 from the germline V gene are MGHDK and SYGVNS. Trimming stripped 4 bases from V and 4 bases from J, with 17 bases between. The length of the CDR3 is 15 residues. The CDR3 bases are TGTGCCAGCAGTGGTGGTGGCCCCAACCGTTACGAGCAGTACTTC. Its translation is CASSGGGPNRYEQYF.

The CDR3 reads CAWSIPPRGRQPQHF. The CDR3 region has the DNA TGTGCCTGGAGTATCCCCCCCCGGGGTCGGCAGCCCCAGCATTTT. The V gene is TRBV30, the J gene TRBJ1-5; D gene unclear. Trimming shortened V by 2 bases and J by 7 bases, and 18 bases separated the two germline ends. The germline V gene encodes CDR1 GTSNPN and CDR2 SVGIG (reference sequence). The CDR3 is 15 residues long.

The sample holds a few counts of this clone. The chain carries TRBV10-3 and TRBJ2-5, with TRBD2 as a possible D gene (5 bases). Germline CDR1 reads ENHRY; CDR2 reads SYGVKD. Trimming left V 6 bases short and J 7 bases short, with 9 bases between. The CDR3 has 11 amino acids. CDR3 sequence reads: CAIRDRGTQYF. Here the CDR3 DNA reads TGTGCCATCAGGGACCGGGGGACCCAGTACTTC.

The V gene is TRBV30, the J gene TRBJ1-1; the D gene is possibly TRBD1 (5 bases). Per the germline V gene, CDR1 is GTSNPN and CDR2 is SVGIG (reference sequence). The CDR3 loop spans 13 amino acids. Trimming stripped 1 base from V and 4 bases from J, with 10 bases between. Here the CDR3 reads CAWSGQTSTEAFF. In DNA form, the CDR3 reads TGTGCCTGGAGTGGACAGACAAGCACTGAAGCTTTCTTT. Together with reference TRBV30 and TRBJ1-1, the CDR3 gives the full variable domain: SQTIHQWPATLVQPVGSPLSLECTVEGTSNPNLYWYRQAAGRGLQLLFYSVGIGQISSEVPQNLSASRPQDRQFILSSKKLLLSDSGFYLCAWSGQTSTEAFFGQGTRLTVV.

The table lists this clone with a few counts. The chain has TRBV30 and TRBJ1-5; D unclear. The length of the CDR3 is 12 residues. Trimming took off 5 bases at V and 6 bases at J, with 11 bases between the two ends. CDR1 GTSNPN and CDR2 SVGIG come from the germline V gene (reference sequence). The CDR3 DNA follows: TGTGCCTGGGGAAGGGAGGGTCAGCCCCAGCATTTT. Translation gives CAWGREGQPQHF.

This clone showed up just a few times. Written as DNA, the CDR3 is TGCGCCAGCAGCTTGACAGGGGGCGCGGGTGGTGGCACTGAAGCTTTCTTT. The encoded protein is CASSLTGGAGGGTEAFF. The rearrangement joins TRBV5-1 to TRBJ1-1, with 9 bases aligning to TRBD1. Germline loops: CDR1 SGHRS, CDR2 YFSETQ. The CDR3 has 17 amino acids. Losses at the gene ends were 1 base for V and 4 bases for J; bases not matched to a gene: 11.

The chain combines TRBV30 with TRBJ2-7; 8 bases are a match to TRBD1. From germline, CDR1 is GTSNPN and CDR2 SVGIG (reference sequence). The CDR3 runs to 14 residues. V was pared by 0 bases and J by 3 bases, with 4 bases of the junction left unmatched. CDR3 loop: CAWSVQTGGYEQYF. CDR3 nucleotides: TGTGCCTGGAGTGTACAAACAGGGGGCTACGAGCAGTACTTC.

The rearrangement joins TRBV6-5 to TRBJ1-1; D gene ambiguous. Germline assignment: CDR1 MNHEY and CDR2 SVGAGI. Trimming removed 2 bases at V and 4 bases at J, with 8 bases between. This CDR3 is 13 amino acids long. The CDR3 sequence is CASSYTEGTEAFF. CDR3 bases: TGTGCCAGCAGTTACACGGAGGGCACTGAAGCTTTCTTT.

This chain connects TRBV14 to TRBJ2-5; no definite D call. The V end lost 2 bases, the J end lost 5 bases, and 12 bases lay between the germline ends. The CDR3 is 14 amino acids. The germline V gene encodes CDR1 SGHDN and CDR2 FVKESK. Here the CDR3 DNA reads TGTGCCAGCAGCCAACGCATAGGCGGCGAGACCCAGTACTTC. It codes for CASSQRIGGETQYF.

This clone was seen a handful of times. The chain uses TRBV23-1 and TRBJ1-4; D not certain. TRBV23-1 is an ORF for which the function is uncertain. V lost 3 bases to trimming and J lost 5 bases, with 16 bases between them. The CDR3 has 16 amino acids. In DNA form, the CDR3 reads TGCGCCAGCAGTCACATAAGAAGGAGAACGAATGAAAAACTGTTTTTT. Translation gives CASSHIRRRTNEKLFF.

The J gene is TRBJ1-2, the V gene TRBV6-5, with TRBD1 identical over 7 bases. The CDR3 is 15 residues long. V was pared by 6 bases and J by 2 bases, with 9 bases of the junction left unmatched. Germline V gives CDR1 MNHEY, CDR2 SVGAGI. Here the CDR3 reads CASSLTGMANYGYTF. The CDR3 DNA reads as TGTGCCAGCAGCTTGACAGGGATGGCGAACTATGGCTACACCTTC.

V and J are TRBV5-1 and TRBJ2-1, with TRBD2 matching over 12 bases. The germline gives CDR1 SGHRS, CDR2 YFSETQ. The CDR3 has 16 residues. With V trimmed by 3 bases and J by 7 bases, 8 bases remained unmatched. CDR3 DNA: TGCGCCAGCAGCTCGGGACTAGCGGGTCTCCGAAATGAGCAGTTCTTC. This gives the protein CASSSGLAGLRNEQFF.

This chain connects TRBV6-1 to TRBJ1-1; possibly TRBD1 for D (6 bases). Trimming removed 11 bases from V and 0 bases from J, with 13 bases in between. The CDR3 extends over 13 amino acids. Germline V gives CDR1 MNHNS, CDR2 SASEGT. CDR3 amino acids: CADSQGLNTEAFF. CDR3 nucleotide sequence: TGTGCCGACTCGCAGGGGTTGAACACTGAAGCTTTCTTT.

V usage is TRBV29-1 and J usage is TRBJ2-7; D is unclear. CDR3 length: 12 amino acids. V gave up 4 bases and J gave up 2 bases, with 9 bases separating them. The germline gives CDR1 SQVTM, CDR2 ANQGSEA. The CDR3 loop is CSVVDQAYEQYF. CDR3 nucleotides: TGCAGCGTTGTAGACCAGGCCTACGAGCAGTACTTC.

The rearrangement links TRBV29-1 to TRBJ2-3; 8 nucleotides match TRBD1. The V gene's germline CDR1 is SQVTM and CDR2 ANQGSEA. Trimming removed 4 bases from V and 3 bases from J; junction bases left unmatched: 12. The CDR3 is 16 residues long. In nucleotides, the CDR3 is TGCAGCGTTGTGGGTTGGACAGGGCTTAATACAGATACGCAGTATTTT. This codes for CSVVGWTGLNTDTQYF.

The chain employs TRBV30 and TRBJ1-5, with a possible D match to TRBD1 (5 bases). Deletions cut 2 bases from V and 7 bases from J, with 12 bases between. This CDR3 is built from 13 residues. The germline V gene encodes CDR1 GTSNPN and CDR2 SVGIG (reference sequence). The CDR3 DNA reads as TGTGCCTGGAGTCTAGGGGTAAGCCAGCCCCAGCATTTT. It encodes CAWSLGVSQPQHF.

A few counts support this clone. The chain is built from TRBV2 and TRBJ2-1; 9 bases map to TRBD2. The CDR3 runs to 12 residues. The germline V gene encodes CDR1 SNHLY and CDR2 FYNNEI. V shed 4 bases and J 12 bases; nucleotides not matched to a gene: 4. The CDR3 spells CASSALAGRQFF. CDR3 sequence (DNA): TGTGCCAGCAGTGCGCTAGCGGGAAGGCAGTTCTTC.

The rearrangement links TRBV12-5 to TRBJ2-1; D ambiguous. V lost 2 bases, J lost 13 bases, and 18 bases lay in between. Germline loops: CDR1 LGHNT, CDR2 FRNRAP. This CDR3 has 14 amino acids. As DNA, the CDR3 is TGTGCTAGTGGTTTGCTTTCCGATGGCGACTCCCAGTTCTTC. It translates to CASGLLSDGDSQFF.

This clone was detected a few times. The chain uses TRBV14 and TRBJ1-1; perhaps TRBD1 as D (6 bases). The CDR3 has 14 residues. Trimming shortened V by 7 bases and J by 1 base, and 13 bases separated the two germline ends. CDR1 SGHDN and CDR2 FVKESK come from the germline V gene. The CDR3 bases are TGTGCCAGCAAGTTCGGCAGGGGGAACACTGAAGCTTTCTTT. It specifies CASKFGRGNTEAFF. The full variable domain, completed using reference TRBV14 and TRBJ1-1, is EAGVTQFPSHSVIEKGQTVTLRCDPISGHDNLYWYRRVMGKEIKFLLHFVKESKQDESGMPNNRFLAERTGGTYSTLKVQPAELEDSGVYFCASKFGRGNTEAFFGQGTRLTVV.

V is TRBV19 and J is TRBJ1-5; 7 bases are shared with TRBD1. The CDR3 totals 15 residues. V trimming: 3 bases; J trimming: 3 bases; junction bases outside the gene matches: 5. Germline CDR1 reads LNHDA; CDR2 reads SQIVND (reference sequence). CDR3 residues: CASSMGRGTNQPQHF. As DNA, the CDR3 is TGTGCCAGTAGTATGGGCAGGGGGACCAATCAGCCCCAGCATTTT.